These T cell receptor beta chains were read from a single sample in a study of shared clonotypes between healthy human individuals. Profiling relied on immunoSEQ multiplex PCR, and the TCRdb table lists in-frame clones only, not all of them. The table has a few million clones, about 90% seen once. Source material: naive CD4+ T cells from PBMCs. The receptors originated from a man between 18 and 35 years old in good health. Some clones in this sample may be carry-over from other donors' samples. Both conserved end residues are part of each CDR3. D genes are given only for firm matches. Some rows have no size entry. The others give once, few or many, or a class for an expanded clone.

D	V	size	J	CDR3	DNA
.	TRBV5-1	.	TRBJ2-3	CASRFEDTQYF	TGCGCCAGCAGGTTCGAAGATACGCAGTATTTT
.	TRBV2	.	TRBJ1-2	CASSVVSGYTF	TGTGCCAGCAGTGTGGTATCCGGCTACACCTTC
TRBD2	TRBV11-1	.	TRBJ2-2	CASSFELAGATAELFF	TGTGCCAGCAGCTTTGAACTAGCGGGAGCTACCGCGGAGCTGTTTTTT
TRBD2	TRBV25-1	.	TRBJ2-2	CASSEYKRGNTGELFF	TGTGCCAGCAGTGAATACAAGCGGGGGAACACCGGGGAGCTGTTTTTT
TRBD2	TRBV7-8	.	TRBJ2-5	CASTGTSGRIRETQYF	TGTGCCAGCACCGGGACTAGCGGGAGAATTCGGGAGACCCAGTACTTC
.	TRBV11-2	.	TRBJ2-1	CASSAKSSYNEQFF	TGTGCCAGCAGCGCGAAAAGCTCCTACAATGAGCAGTTCTTC
TRBD1	TRBV27	.	TRBJ2-2	CASSLHGQGKNTGELFF	TGTGCCAGCAGTTTACACGGACAGGGAAAGAACACCGGGGAGCTGTTTTTT
.	TRBV7-2	.	TRBJ2-3	CASSLALDTQYF	TGTGCCAGCAGCTTAGCTCTAGATACGCAGTATTTT
TRBD1	TRBV28	.	TRBJ1-1	CASSTPGQGNTEAFF	TGTGCCAGCAGTACACCGGGACAGGGGAACACTGAAGCTTTCTTT
.	TRBV11-2	.	TRBJ1-4	CASSLGGQGPEKLFF	TGTGCCAGCAGCTTGGGGGGGCAGGGACCTGAAAAACTGTTTTTT
.	TRBV2	few	TRBJ2-7	CASSSITDGSEQYF	TGTGCCAGCAGTTCCATCACTGATGGGTCCGAGCAGTACTTC
TRBD1	TRBV11-2	.	TRBJ2-7	CASSPGTGQGSYEQYF	TGTGCCAGCAGTCCAGGAACGGGACAGGGATCCTACGAGCAGTACTTC
.	TRBV28	.	TRBJ2-1	CASRGDYNEQFF	TGTGCCAGCAGGGGGGACTACAATGAGCAGTTCTTC
TRBD2	TRBV13	.	TRBJ2-5	CASSSRRLAGQETQYF	TGTGCCAGCAGCTCCCGCCGACTAGCGGGGCAAGAGACCCAGTACTTC
.	TRBV2	.	TRBJ1-4	CASMRRGEGEKLFF	TGTGCCAGCATGCGTAGGGGGGAAGGGGAAAAACTGTTTTTT
.	TRBV5-6	.	TRBJ1-6	CASSTQWNSPLHF	TGTGCCAGCAGCACACAGTGGAATTCACCCCTCCACTTT
.	TRBV6-6	.	TRBJ2-1	CASSPPGGRDEQFF	TGTGCCAGCAGTCCCCCAGGAGGTCGTGACGAGCAGTTCTTC
.	TRBV28	.	TRBJ1-1	CASSTLTRVTTEAFF	TGTGCCAGCAGCACTCTCACCAGGGTGACCACTGAAGCTTTCTTT
TRBD2	TRBV11-3	.	TRBJ2-7	CASSLTGGTEEQYF	TGTGCCAGCAGCTTGACGGGAGGTACGGAGGAGCAGTACTTC
TRBD1	TRBV6-5	once	TRBJ1-5	CASRRQGDQPQHF	TGTGCCAGCAGAAGACAGGGGGATCAGCCCCAGCATTTT
TRBD2	TRBV6-6	.	TRBJ2-1	CASSYPSGRAKGEQFF	TGTGCCAGCAGTTACCCTAGCGGGAGGGCCAAGGGTGAGCAGTTCTTC
TRBD1	TRBV18	once	TRBJ1-4	CASSPDRGYEKLFF	TGTGCCAGCTCACCTGACAGGGGTTATGAAAAACTGTTTTTT
.	TRBV28	once	TRBJ1-5	CASSSRGSFIRNQPQHF	TGTGCCAGCAGTTCAAGGGGCAGCTTTATTCGCAATCAGCCCCAGCATTTT
.	TRBV10-3	.	TRBJ2-6	CAINQLSGPVSGANVLTF	TGTGCCATCAATCAGTTGAGCGGGCCCGTCTCTGGGGCCAACGTCCTGACTTTC
.	TRBV5-1	.	TRBJ2-7	CASSETTGSYEQYF	TGCGCCAGCAGCGAGACCACGGGCTCCTACGAGCAGTACTTC
TRBD2	TRBV14	.	TRBJ2-2	CASSPNVAGALAGELFF	TGTGCCAGCAGCCCCAACGTAGCGGGAGCTCTCGCCGGGGAGCTGTTTTTT